Sequencing of this TCR beta chain was carried out in a study of T cell responses to AZD1222 COVID-19 vaccine. The V end was cut by 7 bases, the J end by 2 bases, with 18 bases between. Per the germline V gene, CDR1 is LNHDA and CDR2 is SQIVND (reference sequence). The CDR3 is 15 amino acids. Measured with immunoSEQ multiplex PCR; TCRdb has only the in-frame clones, and not every one. The table has tens of thousands of clones, about 93% seen once. A word on this clone: The antigen remains unidentified.

General observations from the study: None of the repertoires were sampled until the peak T cell response had passed.

The rearrangement joins TRBV19 to TRBJ2-7, with D perhaps matching TRBD1 or TRBD2 (9 bases each). The sequence was collected from an adult who received the MenACWY meningococcal vaccine as a control. The source was peripheral blood, collected 28 days after the second dose of the MenACWY control vaccine. The CDR3 bases are TGTGCCAGTACCGGCGGGGGGGACAGGGCCTACGAGCAGTACTTC. Amino acids: CASTGGGDRAYEQYF. The whole variable domain, filled in from reference TRBV19 and TRBJ2-7, reads DGGITQSPKYLFRKEGQNVTLSCEQNLNHDAMYWYRQDPGQGLRLIYYSQIVNDFQKGDIAEGYSVSREKKESFPLTVTSAQKNPTAFYLCASTGGGDRAYEQYFGPGTRLTVT.